The entry below describes one T cell receptor beta chain. CD45RO-negative cells were positively selected for CCR7, leaving out terminally differentiated effector memory CD45RA+ cells. The data originate from a study of shared clonotypes between healthy human individuals. The CDR3 runs to 10 residues. Trimming removed 7 bases at V and 12 bases at J, with 13 bases between. Germline V gene sequence: CDR1 GTSNPN, CDR2 SVGIG (reference sequence). The data were produced by immunoSEQ multiplex PCR, yet TCRdb's version contains in-frame clones alone and is incomplete. The data hold roughly 2,000,000 clones, with about 95% observed a single time.

The sequencing input was naive CD8+ T cells sorted from blood. The chain carries TRBV30 and TRBJ2-1; TRBD2 is a possible D gene (5 bases). This TCR was sampled from a man aged 18 to 29 in good health. The CDR3 bases are TGTGCCTCCCGCTGGACTTCGCAGTTCTTC. It codes for CASRWTSQFF. The variable domain in full, completed from reference TRBV30 and TRBJ2-1, reads SQTIHQWPATLVQPVGSPLSLECTVEGTSNPNLYWYRQAAGRGLQLLFYSVGIGQISSEVPQNLSASRPQDRQFILSSKKLLLSDSGFYLCASRWTSQFFGPGTRLTVL.